The clone carrying this T cell receptor (beta chain) was seen a few times. The antigen remains unidentified. UMIs and sample barcodes were carried by the TCR alpha and TCR beta cDNA libraries that 5'RACE produced using constant-segment primers. TCRdb re-called the 5' RACE reads through MiXCR, storing one row per CDR3 protein. The sample carries 140,000 or so distinct CDR3 sequences, 15% to 20% recorded once. The data stem from a study of T-cell memory formation after mild COVID-19. Germline values: CDR1 SGHTA, CDR2 FQGNSA. The CDR3 has 16 amino acids. V trimming: 1 base; J trimming: 1 base; junction bases outside the gene matches: 4. Study-level results: Contracting clones from day 15 to 85 showed balanced CD4/CD8; later expanders favored CD4+.

This chain links TRBV7-2 with TRBJ2-3; 8 positions agree with TRBD2. The sequence was collected from an adult woman who had mild COVID-19 (a few samples of this study predate the infection). Cell type and time point are not known. Sequencing was carried out using PBMCs or a T cell subset sorted from them (not recorded which). In DNA, the CDR3 is TGTGCCAGCAGCTTAGGGTTCGGGAGGGGCACAGATACGCAGTATTTT. It is translated as CASSLGFGRGTDTQYF. The entire variable domain, with the rest obtained from reference TRBV7-2 and TRBJ2-3, is as follows: GAGVSQSPSNKVTEKGKDVELRCDPISGHTALYWYRQSLGQGLEFLIYFQGNSAPDKSGLPSDRFSAERTGGSVSTLTIQRTQQEDSAVYLCASSLGFGRGTDTQYFGPGTRLTVL.